This T cell receptor (beta chain) was captured in a study of siplizumab effects on memory and regulatory T cells. Regarding this clone: The antigen remains unidentified.

V was cut by 6 bases and J by 0 bases, with 19 bases left in between. The germline CDR1 and CDR2 sequences are SNHLY and FYNNEI. The CDR3 consists of 17 residues. Regarding the study as a whole: Most proliferating CD4+ or CD8+ clones, roughly 80-95%, had no naive or memory assignment. Siplizumab, the agent tested, significantly reduced alloreactive sequences traceable to unstimulated CD4+ memory cells. Proof of suppressive function in proliferating Tregs from siplizumab cultures was not established.

Each sample contributed roughly 9.3 x 10^4 TCR templates to the assay. Produced via immunoSEQ multiplex PCR; TCRdb's table is partial and in-frame only. The profile shows 90,000 to 110,000 clones, about 90% of them singletons. V and J are TRBV2 and TRBJ2-3; weak D call: TRBD2 (6 bases). The receptor was isolated from a human donor in good health. The sequenced sample was Tregs sorted from blood. Here the CDR3 reads CASSATQTSVSTDTQYF. The CDR3 region has the DNA TGTGCCAGCAGCGCTACTCAGACTAGTGTTAGCACAGATACGCAGTATTTT.